This TCR beta chain is from a study of T cells in Graves' hyperthyroidism and ophthalmopathy. RNA transcripts gave rise to amplified TCR beta CDR3 regions. Using the HTBI primer set, a first-round RT-PCR was run on the TCR CDR3. One entry per CDR3 protein, called by TCRdb with MiXCR from the multiplex PCR reads. The sample yields over 700,000 distinct CDR3 sequences, 18% seen once. Trimming removed 5 bases from V and 5 bases from J; junction bases left unmatched: 10. The CDR3 totals 15 residues. CDR1 is SGHVS, CDR2 FQNEAQ, per germline. The rearrangement links TRBV7-8 to TRBJ1-1; 8 nucleotides match TRBD1. The receptor was derived from a woman aged 45-65 years with Graves' hyperthyroidism that later progressed to Graves' ophthalmopathy. The sequenced sample was blood. DNA of the CDR3: TGTGCCAGCAGCCACCCACAGGGGGTTAGGACTGAAGCTTTCTTT. This translates into CASSHPQGVRTEAFF.